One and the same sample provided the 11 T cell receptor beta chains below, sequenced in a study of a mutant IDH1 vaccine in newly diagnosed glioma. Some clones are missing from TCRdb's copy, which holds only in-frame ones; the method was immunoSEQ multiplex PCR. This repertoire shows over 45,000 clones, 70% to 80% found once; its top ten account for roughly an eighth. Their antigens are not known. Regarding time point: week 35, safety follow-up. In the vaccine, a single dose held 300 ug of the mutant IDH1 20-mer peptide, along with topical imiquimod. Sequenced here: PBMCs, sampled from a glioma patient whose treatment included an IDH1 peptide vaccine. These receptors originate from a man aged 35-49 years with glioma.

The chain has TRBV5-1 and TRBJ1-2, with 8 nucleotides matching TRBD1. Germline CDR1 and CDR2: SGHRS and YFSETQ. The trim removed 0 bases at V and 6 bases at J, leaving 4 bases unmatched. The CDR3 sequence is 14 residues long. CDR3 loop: CASSLDRGKDGYTF. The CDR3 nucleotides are TGCGCCAGCAGCTTGGACAGGGGGAAGGATGGCTACACCTTC.

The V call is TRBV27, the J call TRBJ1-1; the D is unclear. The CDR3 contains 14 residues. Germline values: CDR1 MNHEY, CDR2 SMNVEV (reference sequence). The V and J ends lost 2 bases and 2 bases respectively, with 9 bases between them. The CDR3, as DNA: TGTGCCAGCAGTTTAGGGCGGAGCAACACTGAAGCTTTCTTT. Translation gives CASSLGRSNTEAFF.

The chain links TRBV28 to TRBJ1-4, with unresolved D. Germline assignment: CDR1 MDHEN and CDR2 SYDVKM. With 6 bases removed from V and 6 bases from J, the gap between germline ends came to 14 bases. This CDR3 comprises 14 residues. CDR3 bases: TGTGCCAGCAGCCCTCGCGGGAGCTATGAAAAACTGTTTTTT. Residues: CASSPRGSYEKLFF. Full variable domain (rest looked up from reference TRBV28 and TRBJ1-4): DVKVTQSSRYLVKRTGEKVFLECVQDMDHENMFWYRQDPGLGLRLIYFSYDVKMKEKGDIPEGYSVSREKKERFSLILESASTNQTSMYLCASSPRGSYEKLFFGSGTQLSVL.

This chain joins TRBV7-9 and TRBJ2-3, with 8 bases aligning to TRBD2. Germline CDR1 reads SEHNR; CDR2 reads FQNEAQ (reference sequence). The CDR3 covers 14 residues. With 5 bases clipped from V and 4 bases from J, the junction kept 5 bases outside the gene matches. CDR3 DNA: TGTGCCAGCAGCCCGACTAGCGACGCAGATACGCAGTATTTT. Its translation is CASSPTSDADTQYF.

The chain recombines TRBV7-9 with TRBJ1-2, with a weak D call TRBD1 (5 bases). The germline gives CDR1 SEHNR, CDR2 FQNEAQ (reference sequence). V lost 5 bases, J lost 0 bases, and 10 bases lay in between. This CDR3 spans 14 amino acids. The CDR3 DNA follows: TGTGCCAGCAGCCCCGGGGGTACTAACTATGGCTACACCTTC. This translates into CASSPGGTNYGYTF.

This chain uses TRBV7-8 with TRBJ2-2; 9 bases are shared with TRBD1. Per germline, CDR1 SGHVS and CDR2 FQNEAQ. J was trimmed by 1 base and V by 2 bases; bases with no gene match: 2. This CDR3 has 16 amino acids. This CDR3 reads CASSLWGQGNTGELFF. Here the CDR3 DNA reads TGTGCCAGCAGCTTATGGGGACAGGGGAACACCGGGGAGCTGTTTTTT.

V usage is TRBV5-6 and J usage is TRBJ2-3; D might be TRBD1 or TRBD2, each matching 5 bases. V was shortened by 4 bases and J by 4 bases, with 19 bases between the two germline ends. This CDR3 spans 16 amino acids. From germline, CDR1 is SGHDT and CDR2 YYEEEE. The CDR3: CASSKIGAGLADTQYF. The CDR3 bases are TGTGCCAGCAGCAAGATTGGGGCGGGTCTGGCAGATACGCAGTATTTT.

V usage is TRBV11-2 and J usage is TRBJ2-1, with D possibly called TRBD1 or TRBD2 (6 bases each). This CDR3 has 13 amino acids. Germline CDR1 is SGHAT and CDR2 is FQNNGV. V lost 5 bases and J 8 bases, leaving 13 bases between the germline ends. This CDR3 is CASSVEGGDEQFF. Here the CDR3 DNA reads TGTGCCAGCAGCGTGGAGGGGGGCGATGAGCAGTTCTTC.

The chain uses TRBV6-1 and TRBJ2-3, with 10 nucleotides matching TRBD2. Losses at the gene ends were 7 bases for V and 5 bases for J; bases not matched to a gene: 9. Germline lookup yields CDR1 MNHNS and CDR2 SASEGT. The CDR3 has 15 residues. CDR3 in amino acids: CASIKSGRAGDTQYF. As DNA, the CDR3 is TGTGCCAGCATTAAAAGCGGGAGGGCCGGAGATACGCAGTATTTT.

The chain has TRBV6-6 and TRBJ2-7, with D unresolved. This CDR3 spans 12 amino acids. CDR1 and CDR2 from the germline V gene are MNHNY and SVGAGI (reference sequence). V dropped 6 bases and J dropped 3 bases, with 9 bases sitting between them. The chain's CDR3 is CASSQTHYEQYV. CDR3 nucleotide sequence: TGTGCCAGCAGCCAGACACACTACGAGCAGTACGTC.

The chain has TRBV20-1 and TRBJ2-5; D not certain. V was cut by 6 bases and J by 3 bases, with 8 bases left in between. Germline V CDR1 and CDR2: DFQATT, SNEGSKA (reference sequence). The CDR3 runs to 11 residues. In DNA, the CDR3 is TGCAGTGCGGGCCGCGAAGAGACCCAGTACTTC. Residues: CSAGREETQYF.